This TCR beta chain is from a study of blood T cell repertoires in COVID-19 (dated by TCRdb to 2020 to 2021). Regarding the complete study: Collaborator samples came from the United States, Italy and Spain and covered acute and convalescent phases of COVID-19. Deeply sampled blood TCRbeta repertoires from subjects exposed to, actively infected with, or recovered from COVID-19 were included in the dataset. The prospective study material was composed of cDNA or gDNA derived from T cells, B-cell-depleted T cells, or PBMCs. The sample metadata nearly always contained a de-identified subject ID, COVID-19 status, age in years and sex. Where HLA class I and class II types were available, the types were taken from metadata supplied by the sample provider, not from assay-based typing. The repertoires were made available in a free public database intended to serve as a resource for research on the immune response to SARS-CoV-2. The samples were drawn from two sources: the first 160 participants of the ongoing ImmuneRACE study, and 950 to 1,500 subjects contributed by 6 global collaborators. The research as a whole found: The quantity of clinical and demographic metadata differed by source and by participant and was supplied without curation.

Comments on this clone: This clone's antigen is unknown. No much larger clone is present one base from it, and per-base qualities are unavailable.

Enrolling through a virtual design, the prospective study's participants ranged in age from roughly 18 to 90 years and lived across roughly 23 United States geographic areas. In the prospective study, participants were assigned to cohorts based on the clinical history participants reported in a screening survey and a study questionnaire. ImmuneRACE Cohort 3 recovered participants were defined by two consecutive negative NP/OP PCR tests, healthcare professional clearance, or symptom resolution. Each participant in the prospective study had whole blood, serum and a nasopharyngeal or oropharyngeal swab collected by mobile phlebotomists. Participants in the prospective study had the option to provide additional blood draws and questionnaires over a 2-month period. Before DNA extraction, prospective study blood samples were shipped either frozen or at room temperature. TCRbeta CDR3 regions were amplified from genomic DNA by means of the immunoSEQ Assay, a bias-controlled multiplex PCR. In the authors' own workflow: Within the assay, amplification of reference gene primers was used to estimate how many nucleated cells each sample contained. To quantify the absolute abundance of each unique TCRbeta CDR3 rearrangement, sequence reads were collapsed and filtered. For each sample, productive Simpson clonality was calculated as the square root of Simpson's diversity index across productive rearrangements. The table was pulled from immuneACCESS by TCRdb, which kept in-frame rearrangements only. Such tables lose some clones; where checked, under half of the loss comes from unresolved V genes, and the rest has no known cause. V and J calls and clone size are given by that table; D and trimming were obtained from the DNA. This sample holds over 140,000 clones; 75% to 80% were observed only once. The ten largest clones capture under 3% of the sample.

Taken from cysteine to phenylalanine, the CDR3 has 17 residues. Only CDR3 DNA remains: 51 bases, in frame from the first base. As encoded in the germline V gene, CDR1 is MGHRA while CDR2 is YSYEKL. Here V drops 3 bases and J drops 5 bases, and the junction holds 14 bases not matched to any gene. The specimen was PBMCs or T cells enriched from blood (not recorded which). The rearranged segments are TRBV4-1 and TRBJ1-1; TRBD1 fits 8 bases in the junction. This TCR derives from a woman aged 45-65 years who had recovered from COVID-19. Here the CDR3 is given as CASSHIPGQASGTEAFF. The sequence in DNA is TGCGCCAGCAGCCACATACCGGGACAGGCCTCAGGGACTGAAGCTTTCTTT.